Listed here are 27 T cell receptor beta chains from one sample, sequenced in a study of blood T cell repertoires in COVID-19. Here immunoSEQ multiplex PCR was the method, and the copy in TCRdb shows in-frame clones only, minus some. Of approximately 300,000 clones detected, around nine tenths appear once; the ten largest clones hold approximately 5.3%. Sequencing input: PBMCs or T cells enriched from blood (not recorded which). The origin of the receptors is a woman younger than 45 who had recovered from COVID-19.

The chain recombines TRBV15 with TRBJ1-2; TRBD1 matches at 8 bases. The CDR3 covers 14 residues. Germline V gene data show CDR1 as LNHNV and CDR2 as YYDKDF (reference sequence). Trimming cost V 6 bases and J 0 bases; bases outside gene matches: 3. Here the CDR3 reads CATRGTGTNYGYTF. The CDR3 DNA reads TGTGCCACCAGAGGGACAGGCACTAACTATGGCTACACCTTC.

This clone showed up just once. Here the CDR3 reads CASSPWGTSGGIEQFF. The CDR3 DNA reads TGTGCCAGCAGCCCCTGGGGGACTAGCGGGGGGATTGAGCAGTTCTTC. The chain couples TRBV7-8 to TRBJ2-1; TRBD2 matches at 15 bases. V shed 5 bases and J 9 bases; nucleotides not matched to a gene: 8. This CDR3 has 16 residues. Per the germline V gene, CDR1 is SGHVS and CDR2 is FQNEAQ.

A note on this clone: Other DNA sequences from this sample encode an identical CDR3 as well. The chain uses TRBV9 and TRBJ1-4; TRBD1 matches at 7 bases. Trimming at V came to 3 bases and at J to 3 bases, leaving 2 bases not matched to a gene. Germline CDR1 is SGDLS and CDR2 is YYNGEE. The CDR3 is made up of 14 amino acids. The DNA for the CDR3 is TGTGCCAGCAGCGCAGGGACAGCTAATGAAAAACTGTTTTTT. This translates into CASSAGTANEKLFF.

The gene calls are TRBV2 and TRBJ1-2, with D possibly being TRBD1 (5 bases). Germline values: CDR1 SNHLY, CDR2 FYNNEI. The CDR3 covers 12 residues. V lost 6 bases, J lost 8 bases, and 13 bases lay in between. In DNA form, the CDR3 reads TGTGCCAGCAGGGCGGGGGTCTGGGGCTACACCTTC. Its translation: CASRAGVWGYTF.

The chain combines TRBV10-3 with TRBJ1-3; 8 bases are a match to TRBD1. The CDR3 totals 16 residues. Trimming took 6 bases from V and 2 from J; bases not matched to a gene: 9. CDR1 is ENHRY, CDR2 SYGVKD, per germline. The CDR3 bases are TGTGCCATCAGCCCCCTGGACAGGGCTACTGGAAACACCATATATTTT. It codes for CAISPLDRATGNTIYF.

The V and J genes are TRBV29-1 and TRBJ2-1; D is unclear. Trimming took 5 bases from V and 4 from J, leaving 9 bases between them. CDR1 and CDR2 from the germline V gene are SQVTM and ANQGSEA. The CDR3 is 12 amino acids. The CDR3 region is CSVNQDYNEQFF. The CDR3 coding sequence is TGCAGCGTTAACCAGGATTACAATGAGCAGTTCTTC.

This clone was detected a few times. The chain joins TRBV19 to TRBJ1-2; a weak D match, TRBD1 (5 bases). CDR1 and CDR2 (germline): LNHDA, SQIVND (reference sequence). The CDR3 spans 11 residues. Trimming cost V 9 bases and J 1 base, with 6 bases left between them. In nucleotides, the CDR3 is TGTGCCAGAGGGGTTAACTATGGCTACACCTTC. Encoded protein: CARGVNYGYTF.

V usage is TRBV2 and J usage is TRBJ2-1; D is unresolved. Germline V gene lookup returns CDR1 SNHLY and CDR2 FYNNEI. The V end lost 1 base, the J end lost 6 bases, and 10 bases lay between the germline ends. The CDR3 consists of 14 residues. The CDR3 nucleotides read TGTGCCAGCAGTGAAGTGGCGGTGGGCAATGAGCAGTTCTTC. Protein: CASSEVAVGNEQFF.

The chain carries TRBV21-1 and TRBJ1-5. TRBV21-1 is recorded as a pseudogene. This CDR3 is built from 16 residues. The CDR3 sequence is CASSKRPGVRDQPQHF. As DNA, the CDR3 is TGTGCCAGCAGCAAGCGGCCGGGGGTCAGAGATCAGCCCCAGCATTTT.

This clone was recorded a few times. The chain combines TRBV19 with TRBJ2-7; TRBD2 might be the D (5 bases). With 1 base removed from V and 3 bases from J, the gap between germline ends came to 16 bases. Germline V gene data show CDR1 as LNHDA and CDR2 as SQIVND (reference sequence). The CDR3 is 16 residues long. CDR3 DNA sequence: TGTGCCAGTAGTATAGTGGCTAGCCAAAATCTCTACGAGCAGTACTTC. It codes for CASSIVASQNLYEQYF.

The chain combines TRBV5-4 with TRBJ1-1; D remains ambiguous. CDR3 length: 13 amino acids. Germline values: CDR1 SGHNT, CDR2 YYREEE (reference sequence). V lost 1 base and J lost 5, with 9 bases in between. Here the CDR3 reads CASSLPGGTEAFF. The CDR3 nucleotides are TGTGCCAGCAGCTTGCCCGGAGGGACTGAAGCTTTCTTT.

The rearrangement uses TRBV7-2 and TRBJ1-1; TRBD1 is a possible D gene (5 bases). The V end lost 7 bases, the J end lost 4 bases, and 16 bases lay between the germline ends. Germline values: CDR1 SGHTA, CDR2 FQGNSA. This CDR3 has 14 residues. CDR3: CASIQGGESTEAFF. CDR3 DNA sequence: TGTGCCAGCATTCAGGGCGGGGAGAGCACTGAAGCTTTCTTT.

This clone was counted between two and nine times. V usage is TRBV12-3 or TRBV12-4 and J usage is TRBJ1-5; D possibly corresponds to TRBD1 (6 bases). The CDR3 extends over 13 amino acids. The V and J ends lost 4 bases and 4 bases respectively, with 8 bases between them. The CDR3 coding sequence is TGTGCCAGCAGTTCCGACAGGAATCAGCCCCAGCATTTT. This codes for CASSSDRNQPQHF.

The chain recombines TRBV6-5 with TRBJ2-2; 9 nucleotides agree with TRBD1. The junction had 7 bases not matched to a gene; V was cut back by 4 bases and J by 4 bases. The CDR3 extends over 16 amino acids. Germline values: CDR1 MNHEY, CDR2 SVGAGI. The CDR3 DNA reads TGTGCCAGCAGTTGGGACAGGGTCTCTGTCACCGGGGAGCTGTTTTTT. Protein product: CASSWDRVSVTGELFF.

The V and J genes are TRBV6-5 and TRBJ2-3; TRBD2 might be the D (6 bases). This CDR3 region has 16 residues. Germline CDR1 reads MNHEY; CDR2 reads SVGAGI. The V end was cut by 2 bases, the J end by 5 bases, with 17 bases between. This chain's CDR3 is CASSYGGTPGGDTQYF. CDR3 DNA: TGTGCCAGCAGTTACGGCGGGACCCCTGGGGGAGATACGCAGTATTTT.

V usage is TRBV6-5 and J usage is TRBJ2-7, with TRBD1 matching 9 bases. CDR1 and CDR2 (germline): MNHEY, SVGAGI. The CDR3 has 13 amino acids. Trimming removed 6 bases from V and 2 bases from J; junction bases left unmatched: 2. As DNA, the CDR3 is TGTGCCAGCAGCTGGACAGGGGCCTACGAGCAGTACTTC. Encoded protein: CASSWTGAYEQYF.

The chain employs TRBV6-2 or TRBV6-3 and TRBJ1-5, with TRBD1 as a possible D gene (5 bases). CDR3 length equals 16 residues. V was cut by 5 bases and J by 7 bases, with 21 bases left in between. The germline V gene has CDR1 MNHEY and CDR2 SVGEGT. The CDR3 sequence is CASSQAGTEGWQPQHF. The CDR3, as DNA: TGTGCCAGCAGTCAGGCAGGGACGGAGGGGTGGCAGCCCCAGCATTTT.

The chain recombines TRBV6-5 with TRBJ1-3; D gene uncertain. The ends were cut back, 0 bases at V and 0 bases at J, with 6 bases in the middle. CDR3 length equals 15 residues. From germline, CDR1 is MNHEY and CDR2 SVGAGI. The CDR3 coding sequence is TGTGCCAGCAGTTACTCGGAGAGCTCTGGAAACACCATATATTTT. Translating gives CASSYSESSGNTIYF.

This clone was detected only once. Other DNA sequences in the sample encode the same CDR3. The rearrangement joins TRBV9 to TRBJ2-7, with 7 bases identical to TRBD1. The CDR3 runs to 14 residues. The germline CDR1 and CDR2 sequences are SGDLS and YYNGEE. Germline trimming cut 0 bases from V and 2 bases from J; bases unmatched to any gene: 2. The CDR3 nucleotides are TGTGCCAGCAGCGTAGGTCAGGGGGCCTACGAGCAGTACTTC. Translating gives CASSVGQGAYEQYF.

The CDR3 DNA follows: TGTGCCAGCTGCCCGGGACAGGGAGCCTACGAGCAGTACTTC. This sequence encodes CASCPGQGAYEQYF. The V call is TRBV6-5, the J call TRBJ2-7, with 9 bases that match TRBD1. V lost 8 bases and J lost 2; bases outside the gene matches: 7. The length of the CDR3 is 14 residues. The germline gives CDR1 MNHEY, CDR2 SVGAGI.

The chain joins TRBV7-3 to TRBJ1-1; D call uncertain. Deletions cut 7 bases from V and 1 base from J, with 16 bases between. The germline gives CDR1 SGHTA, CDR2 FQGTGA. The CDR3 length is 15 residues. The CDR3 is CASTWALSENTEAFF. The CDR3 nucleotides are TGTGCCAGCACCTGGGCCCTTTCGGAGAACACTGAAGCTTTCTTT.

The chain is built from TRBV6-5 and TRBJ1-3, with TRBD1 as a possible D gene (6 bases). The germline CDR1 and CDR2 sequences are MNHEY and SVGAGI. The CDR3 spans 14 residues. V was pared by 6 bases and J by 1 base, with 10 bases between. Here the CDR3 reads CASRHRVSGNTIYF. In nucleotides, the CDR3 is TGTGCCAGCAGACACAGGGTTTCTGGAAACACCATATATTTT.

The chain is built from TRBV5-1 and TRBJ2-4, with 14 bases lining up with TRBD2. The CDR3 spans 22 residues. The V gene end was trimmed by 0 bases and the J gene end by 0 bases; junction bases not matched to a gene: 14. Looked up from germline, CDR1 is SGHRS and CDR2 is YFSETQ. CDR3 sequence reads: CASSLGTSGGRGPLLAKNIQYF. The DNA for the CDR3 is TGCGCCAGCAGCTTGGGGACTAGCGGGGGGCGAGGTCCTCTCCTAGCCAAAAACATTCAGTACTTC.

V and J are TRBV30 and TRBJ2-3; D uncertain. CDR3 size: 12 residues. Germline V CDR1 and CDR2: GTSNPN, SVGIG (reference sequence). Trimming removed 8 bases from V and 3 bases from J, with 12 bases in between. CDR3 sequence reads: CAGDPMTDTQYF. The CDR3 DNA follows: TGTGCCGGGGATCCAATGACAGATACGCAGTATTTT.

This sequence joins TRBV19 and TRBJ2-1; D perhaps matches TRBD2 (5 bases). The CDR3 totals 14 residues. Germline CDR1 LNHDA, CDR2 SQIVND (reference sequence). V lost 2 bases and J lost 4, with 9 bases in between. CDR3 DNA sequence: TGTGCCAGTAGTATACCCCCGGGGTACAATGAGCAGTTCTTC. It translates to CASSIPPGYNEQFF.

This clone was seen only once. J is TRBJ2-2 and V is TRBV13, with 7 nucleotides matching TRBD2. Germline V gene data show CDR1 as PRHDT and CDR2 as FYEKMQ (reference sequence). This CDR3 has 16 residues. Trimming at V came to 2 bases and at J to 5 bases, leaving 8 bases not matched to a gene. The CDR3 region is CASSLLAGVRTGELFF. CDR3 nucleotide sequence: TGTGCCAGCAGCTTATTGGCGGGGGTAAGGACCGGGGAGCTGTTTTTT.

The DNA for the CDR3 is TGTGCCAGCAGCAAAGAGGACAGTCTTAATTCACCCCTCCACTTT. It is translated as CASSKEDSLNSPLHF. This chain joins TRBV21-1 and TRBJ1-6; the DNA was not compared with TRBD1, the D call given in the table. TRBV21-1 is noted as a pseudogene. The CDR3 has 15 residues.